Following are 30 T cell receptor beta chains from one sample sequenced in a study of CD8 T cells in Susac syndrome (dated by TCRdb to between 2017 and 2020). Libraries were made using the immunoSEQ multiplex PCR assay. RNA was extracted using the RNeasy kit, and about 0.5 to 1 ug of the RNA was reverse transcribed with random hexamers. Through fastp at Q25 and MiXCR, TCRdb rebuilt clones from the public reads, retaining in-frame beta chains. CDR3 protein sequences are deduplicated, and each keeps its most common genes and DNA. This sample holds a few hundred thousand distinct CDR3 sequences; about 95% were observed only once. About 0.088% of the sample is in the top ten clones. The material sequenced was CD4+ T cells from PBMCs. These receptors were taken from a human donor with multiple sclerosis.

This chain links TRBV29-1 with TRBJ1-2, with 7 bases matching TRBD1. Germline CDR1 SQVTM, CDR2 ANQGSEA. The CDR3 totals 11 residues. The trim removed 4 bases at V and 8 bases at J, leaving 4 bases unmatched. The CDR3 nucleotides are TGCAGCGTTGCCAGGGGGTACGGCTACACCTTC. Residues: CSVARGYGYTF.

The V gene is TRBV9, the J gene TRBJ2-7; D not resolved. Germline V CDR1 and CDR2: SGDLS, YYNGEE. The CDR3 loop spans 14 amino acids. V lost 1 base and J lost 2, with 10 bases in between. The CDR3 region has the DNA TGTGCCAGCAGCGTATCGAGTGTCCCCTACGAGCAGTACTTC. This sequence encodes CASSVSSVPYEQYF.

The gene calls are TRBV6-1 and TRBJ2-5; D is unclear. Trimming took off 4 bases at V and 5 bases at J, with 2 bases between the two ends. Germline V CDR1 and CDR2: MNHNS, SASEGT. The CDR3 spans 10 residues. In DNA form, the CDR3 reads TGTGCCAGCAGTGTCGAGACCCAGTACTTC. Translating gives CASSVETQYF.

This clonotype was found once. The chain's CDR3 is CSAKNLAGKGEQYF. In nucleotides, the CDR3 is TGCAGTGCAAAAAACTTAGCGGGAAAGGGCGAGCAGTACTTC. The chain combines TRBV20-1 with TRBJ2-7, with 8 positions matching TRBD2. The germline CDR1 and CDR2 sequences are DFQATT and SNEGSKA (reference sequence). With V trimmed by 6 bases and J by 6 bases, 13 bases remained unmatched. The CDR3 contains 14 residues.

The J gene is TRBJ2-7, the V gene TRBV15; 7 bases are shared with TRBD2. This CDR3 has 16 amino acids. J lost 6 bases, V lost 0 bases, and 11 bases had no gene match. From germline, CDR1 is LNHNV and CDR2 YYDKDF (reference sequence). CDR3 sequence (DNA): TGTGCCACCAGCAGAGATCCCGGACTAGTGATGAGCGAGCAGTACTTC. It specifies CATSRDPGLVMSEQYF.

The CDR3 reads CSVVRQGGTYGYTF. The CDR3 nucleotides are TGCAGCGTTGTTAGACAGGGTGGCACCTATGGCTACACCTTC. The chain is built from TRBV29-1 and TRBJ1-2, with 7 bases matching TRBD1. This CDR3 spans 14 amino acids. V gave up 4 bases and J gave up 4 bases; unmatched junction bases: 9. CDR1 and CDR2 from the germline V gene are SQVTM and ANQGSEA.

The chain links TRBV7-8 to TRBJ2-1, with D possibly called TRBD1 or TRBD2 (6 bases each). Trimming cost V 0 bases and J 13 bases, with 7 bases left between them. The CDR3 sequence is 11 residues long. From germline, CDR1 is SGHVS and CDR2 FQNEAQ. CDR3 in amino acids: CASSLAGGQFF. DNA for the CDR3: TGTGCCAGCAGCTTAGCGGGGGGCCAGTTCTTC.

V gene TRBV29-1 combines with J gene TRBJ2-3; D gene ambiguous. Germline assignment: CDR1 SQVTM and CDR2 ANQGSEA. Trimming took 6 bases from V and 5 from J, leaving 24 bases between them. The CDR3 loop spans 16 amino acids. CDR3 bases: TGCAGCGTCAAAACCACCCACGTGGGGAAGGTAGATACGCAGTATTTT. The encoded protein is CSVKTTHVGKVDTQYF.

This sequence joins TRBV3-1 and TRBJ1-5; possible D gene TRBD1, 5 bases. Trimming shortened V by 2 bases and J by 3 bases, and 8 bases separated the two germline ends. Germline lookup yields CDR1 LGHDT and CDR2 YNNKEL (reference sequence). There are 14 residues in the CDR3. Here the CDR3 reads CASSQQGTNQPQHF. The CDR3 nucleotides read TGTGCCAGCAGCCAACAGGGTACCAATCAGCCCCAGCATTTT. Drawing the rest from reference TRBV3-1 and TRBJ1-5, the complete variable domain is DTAVSQTPKYLVTQMGNDKSIKCEQNLGHDTMYWYKQDSKKFLKIMFSYNNKELIINETVPNRFSPKSPDKAHLNLHINSLELGDSAVYFCASSQQGTNQPQHFGDGTRLSIL.

V gene TRBV21-1 combines with J gene TRBJ2-4; the D call TRBD2 from the table was never checked on the DNA. TRBV21-1 is listed as a pseudogene. CDR3 length: 15 amino acids. CDR3 protein: CASSKVGRAGNIQYF. The CDR3, as DNA: TGTGCCAGCAGCAAAGTCGGCAGGGCAGGGAACATTCAGTACTTC.

The chain combines TRBV20-1 with TRBJ2-1; 11 positions match TRBD1. Losses at the gene ends were 5 bases for V and 7 bases for J; bases not matched to a gene: 4. The germline CDR1 and CDR2 sequences are DFQATT and SNEGSKA (reference sequence). The CDR3 runs to 13 residues. The CDR3 spells CSAGDRGTNEQFF. Written as DNA, the CDR3 is TGCAGTGCTGGGGACAGGGGGACGAATGAGCAGTTCTTC.

This sequence joins TRBV3-1 and TRBJ2-7; D is uncertain. With 0 bases removed from V and 4 bases from J, the gap between germline ends came to 7 bases. Looked up from germline, CDR1 is LGHDT and CDR2 is YNNKEL (reference sequence). This CDR3 has 13 residues. In DNA, the CDR3 is TGTGCCAGCAGCCAAGATGCTTGGTACGAGCAGTACTTC. It codes for CASSQDAWYEQYF.

This sequence joins TRBV29-1 and TRBJ1-2; D unresolved. The CDR3 has 11 residues. CDR1 SQVTM and CDR2 ANQGSEA come from the germline V gene. Trimming left V 5 bases short and J 3 bases short, with 7 bases between. Here the CDR3 reads CSVPNYYGYTF. Written as DNA, the CDR3 is TGCAGCGTTCCGAACTACTATGGCTACACCTTC.

This chain uses TRBV18 with TRBJ2-5; 7 nucleotides line up with TRBD1. Germline CDR1 reads KGHSH; CDR2 reads LQKENI. The V and J ends lost 5 bases and 1 base, in that order; junction bases with no gene match: 4. The CDR3 length is 14 residues. The CDR3 is CASSRDSLQETQYF. CDR3 nucleotide sequence: TGTGCCAGCTCAAGGGACAGCCTCCAAGAGACCCAGTACTTC.

The sample holds a few counts of this clonotype. V is TRBV18 and J is TRBJ2-3; D is possibly TRBD1 (6 bases). The length of the CDR3 is 12 residues. Trimming removed 6 bases at V and 4 bases at J, with 8 bases between. CDR1 is KGHSH, CDR2 LQKENI, per germline. CDR3 region: CASSTGADTQYF. For the CDR3, the DNA is TGTGCCAGCTCGACAGGAGCAGATACGCAGTATTTT.

The genes are TRBV10-3 and TRBJ2-4; TRBD1 matches at 10 bases. Germline trimming cut 8 bases from V and 4 bases from J; bases unmatched to any gene: 5. Germline V CDR1 and CDR2: ENHRY, SYGVKD. The CDR3 length is 14 residues. The CDR3 loop is CAICPGQGKNIQYF. For the CDR3, the DNA is TGTGCCATCTGCCCGGGACAGGGGAAAAACATTCAGTACTTC.

This sequence joins TRBV3-1 and TRBJ2-3, with D possibly matching TRBD2 (6 bases). The ends were cut back, 3 bases at V and 0 bases at J, with 10 bases in the middle. Germline CDR1 reads LGHDT; CDR2 reads YNNKEL (reference sequence). The length of the CDR3 is 15 residues. CDR3 residues: CASSQYAGSTDTQYF. The CDR3 DNA sequence: TGTGCCAGCAGCCAGTATGCGGGGAGCACAGATACGCAGTATTTT.

V and J are TRBV28 and TRBJ2-7, with D perhaps given as TRBD1 or TRBD2 (5 bases each). This CDR3 has 15 residues. V lost 3 bases and J 0 bases, leaving 12 bases between the germline ends. Germline CDR1 and CDR2: MDHEN and SYDVKM. This CDR3 is CASSFTWGSSYEQYF. For the CDR3, the DNA is TGTGCCAGCAGTTTCACCTGGGGGAGCTCCTACGAGCAGTACTTC.

This chain joins TRBV18 and TRBJ2-4; the D is unclear. The CDR3 covers 15 residues. Looked up from germline, CDR1 is KGHSH and CDR2 is LQKENI. The V and J ends lost 3 bases and 0 bases respectively, with 9 bases between them. The CDR3 DNA reads TGTGCCAGCTCACCGGGTAGTCTAGCCAAAAACATTCAGTACTTC. Translation gives CASSPGSLAKNIQYF. The variable domain in full, completed from reference TRBV18 and TRBJ2-4, reads NAGVMQNPRHLVRRRGQEARLRCSPMKGHSHVYWYRQLPEEGLKFMVYLQKENIIDESGMPKERFSAEFPKEGPSILRIQQVVRGDSAAYFCASSPGSLAKNIQYFGAGTRLSVL.

This chain links TRBV5-1 with TRBJ2-7, with no clear D. This CDR3 has 14 amino acids. With 4 bases removed from V and 0 bases from J, the gap between germline ends came to 11 bases. From germline, CDR1 is SGHRS and CDR2 YFSETQ. The chain's CDR3 is CASSPQANSYEQYF. DNA for the CDR3: TGCGCCAGCAGCCCCCAAGCAAACTCCTACGAGCAGTACTTC.

The rearrangement joins TRBV18 to TRBJ2-1; 9 bases line up with TRBD2. Unmatched junction bases numbered 7, after V lost 3 bases and J lost 10 bases. CDR1 and CDR2 (germline): KGHSH, LQKENI. There are 14 residues in the CDR3. DNA for the CDR3: TGTGCCAGCTCACCGGCACTAGCGGGCTTCGAGCAGTTCTTC. It is translated as CASSPALAGFEQFF.

This clonotype was counted only a few times. The chain employs TRBV27 and TRBJ1-2; D is undetermined. In germline, CDR1 is MNHEY, CDR2 SMNVEV (reference sequence). V lost 3 bases and J 8 bases, leaving 10 bases between the germline ends. This CDR3 region has 12 residues. The CDR3 is CASSLDGRGYTF. The CDR3 DNA is TGTGCCAGCAGTTTGGACGGCAGAGGCTACACCTTC.

This sequence joins TRBV20-1 and TRBJ2-3; weak D call: TRBD2 (6 bases). The CDR3 is 14 amino acids. With 3 bases removed from V and 0 bases from J, the gap between germline ends came to 10 bases. The germline V gene encodes CDR1 DFQATT and CDR2 SNEGSKA (reference sequence). The CDR3 nucleotides read TGCAGTGCTAGTGGCGGGAAAAGCACAGATACGCAGTATTTT. Translation gives CSASGGKSTDTQYF.

The chain carries TRBV29-1 and TRBJ2-7; 7 nucleotides match TRBD1. The CDR3 totals 15 residues. Losses at the gene ends were 2 bases for V and 3 bases for J; bases not matched to a gene: 10. Germline CDR1 reads SQVTM; CDR2 reads ANQGSEA. In nucleotides, the CDR3 is TGCAGCGTTGAATTCGGCAGGGGGACATACTACGAGCAGTACTTC. Protein: CSVEFGRGTYYEQYF.

This clonotype was recorded once. V usage is TRBV13 and J usage is TRBJ2-1; TRBD2 matches at 10 bases. V gave up 5 bases and J gave up 2 bases; unmatched junction bases: 3. CDR1 and CDR2 from the germline V gene are PRHDT and FYEKMQ (reference sequence). The CDR3 spans 15 residues. CDR3 sequence reads: CASSTSGIPYNEQFF. In nucleotides, the CDR3 is TGTGCCAGCAGCACTAGCGGGATTCCCTACAATGAGCAGTTCTTC.

The chain couples TRBV14 to TRBJ1-1; D is possibly TRBD1 (5 bases). Germline CDR1 SGHDN, CDR2 FVKESK. Trimming removed 2 bases from V and 9 bases from J, with 7 bases in between. The CDR3 has 11 amino acids. The CDR3 sequence: CASSQRQKAFF. The CDR3 DNA reads as TGTGCCAGCAGCCAACGACAGAAAGCTTTCTTT.

In its sample, this clonotype was seen once. The genes are TRBV5-1 and TRBJ2-7; 9 bases fit TRBD1. This CDR3 contains 14 residues. CDR1 and CDR2 from the germline V gene are SGHRS and YFSETQ. Losses at the gene ends were 6 bases for V and 5 bases for J; bases not matched to a gene: 9. For the CDR3, the DNA is TGCGCCAGCAACTACGCAGGGGACAGGGACGAGCAGTACTTC. This gives the protein CASNYAGDRDEQYF. The whole variable domain, filled in from reference TRBV5-1 and TRBJ2-7, reads KAGVTQTPRYLIKTRGQQVTLSCSPISGHRSVSWYQQTPGQGLQFLFEYFSETQRNKGNFPGRFSGRQFSNSRSEMNVSTLELGDSALYLCASNYAGDRDEQYFGPGTRLTVT.

This chain uses TRBV25-1 with TRBJ2-7; 11 nucleotides line up with TRBD1. V was clipped by 1 base and J by 3 bases; unmatched bases: 5. There are 16 residues in the CDR3. CDR1 MGHDK and CDR2 SYGVNS come from the germline V gene. CDR3 bases: TGTGCCAGCAGTGAATTAGGGGACAGGGGGTTCTACGAGCAGTACTTC. Amino acid sequence: CASSELGDRGFYEQYF.

This chain joins TRBV28 and TRBJ2-3; possibly TRBD1 or TRBD2 for D (5 bases each). This CDR3 region has 14 residues. V dropped 6 bases and J dropped 8 bases, with 18 bases sitting between them. CDR1 and CDR2 (germline): MDHEN, SYDVKM. The CDR3 nucleotides read TGTGCCAGCAGGAGGGCCAGGGAAGCTCTTACGCAGTATTTT. The encoded protein is CASRRAREALTQYF.

The chain joins TRBV28 to TRBJ2-7, with TRBD2 identical over 10 bases. The CDR3 runs to 13 residues. V lost 10 bases, J lost 4 bases, and 7 bases stayed unmatched. Germline CDR1 reads MDHEN; CDR2 reads SYDVKM. The CDR3 protein is CATWVSGRYEQYF. The CDR3 coding sequence is TGTGCCACATGGGTTAGCGGGAGGTACGAGCAGTACTTC.